The 21 T cell receptor beta chains reported below all come from one sample, sequenced in a study of regulatory T cells in long-lasting Graves disease. Time point: persistent/refractory GD, antithyroid drugs over 5 years with positive TRAb. Construction of the TCR library relied on RNA isolated from PBMCs. Arm-PCR of CDR3 regions with iRepertoire HTBI primers generated TCR beta libraries. TCRdb reprocessed the multiplex PCR reads with MiXCR, giving one entry per CDR3 protein. In the table there are 300,000 to 500,000 distinct CDR3 sequences, more than 20% of which are singletons. Sequenced material: peripheral blood mononuclear cells (PBMCs), taken when the disease was refractory, from a patient treated with antithyroid drugs. These receptors were taken from a female donor with Graves disease.

V gene TRBV6-5 combines with J gene TRBJ2-5; TRBD1 might be the D (6 bases). CDR1 MNHEY and CDR2 SVGAGI come from the germline V gene. The CDR3 loop spans 15 amino acids. Trimming took off 1 base at V and 7 bases at J, with 16 bases between the two ends. This CDR3 reads CASSYFGTNRVTQYF. As DNA, the CDR3 is TGTGCCAGCAGTTACTTCGGGACAAATCGTGTGACCCAGTACTTC.

The chain carries TRBV10-3 and TRBJ2-7; the D gene could be TRBD1 or TRBD2 (6 bases each). Trimming took off 2 bases at V and 3 bases at J, with 14 bases between the two ends. The CDR3 is made up of 15 amino acids. Per germline, CDR1 ENHRY and CDR2 SYGVKD. The CDR3 nucleotides are TGTGCCATCAGTGAGCGGGGGACACAGGGCTACGAGCAGTACTTC. Amino acids: CAISERGTQGYEQYF.

The CDR3: CAWSPDYRTGELFF. The CDR3 nucleotides read TGTGCCTGGAGTCCCGACTATAGGACCGGGGAGCTGTTTTTT. The V gene is TRBV30, the J gene TRBJ2-2; D is perhaps TRBD2 (5 bases). Looked up from germline, CDR1 is GTSNPN and CDR2 is SVGIG (reference sequence). The CDR3 sequence is 14 residues long. V gave up 2 bases and J gave up 5 bases, with 12 bases separating them.

A word on this clonotype: A much larger clone lies one base from this, so it may be a read error. This chain links TRBV28 with TRBJ2-7; D might be TRBD2 (6 bases). The CDR3 totals 13 residues. Germline CDR1 MDHEN, CDR2 SYDVKM. CDR3: CASSFRGSYEQHF. CDR3 nucleotides: TGTGCCAGCAGTTTCCGGGGGTCCTACGAGCAGCACTTC.

Many counts were recorded for this clonotype. The chain couples TRBV7-2 to TRBJ2-7; tentative D call: TRBD2 (6 bases). The V end lost 5 bases, the J end lost 3 bases, and 17 bases lay between the germline ends. Germline V gene sequence: CDR1 SGHTA, CDR2 FQGNSA. This CDR3 is built from 15 residues. The CDR3 DNA follows: TGTGCCAGCAGCCGAACCCGGGACTTAAACTACGAGCAGTACTTC. Translation gives CASSRTRDLNYEQYF.

This clonotype was recorded at least ten times. CDR3: CASSFGTGPYEQYF. DNA of the CDR3: TGTGCCAGCAGTTTTGGGACAGGGCCCTACGAGCAGTACTTC. V and J are TRBV27 and TRBJ2-7; 9 bases line up with TRBD1. The J segment lost 2 bases and the V segment lost 3 bases, leaving 2 bases of the junction unmatched. The CDR3 spans 14 residues. Per the germline V gene, CDR1 is MNHEY and CDR2 is SMNVEV (reference sequence).

This clonotype was counted at least ten times. The J gene is TRBJ2-5, the V gene TRBV2; tentatively, D is TRBD2 (6 bases). This CDR3 region has 11 residues. Germline V gene data show CDR1 as SNHLY and CDR2 as FYNNEI. The ends were cut back, 9 bases at V and 8 bases at J, with 13 bases in the middle. The CDR3 DNA follows: TGTGCCAGGACGGAGGGAGAAACCCAGTACTTC. Amino acids: CARTEGETQYF. Full variable domain (remainder filled in from reference TRBV2 and TRBJ2-5): EPEVTQTPSHQVTQMGQEVILRCVPISNHLYFYWYRQILGQKVEFLVSFYNNEISEKSEIFDDQFSVERPDGSNFTLKIRSTKLEDSAMYFCARTEGETQYFGPGTRLLVL.

The V gene is TRBV29-1, the J gene TRBJ2-2, with TRBD2 as a possible D gene (6 bases). Germline-derived CDR1 and CDR2 are SQVTM and ANQGSEA. This CDR3 is 15 amino acids long. V lost 3 bases, J lost 5 bases, and 16 bases lay in between. The CDR3 DNA reads TGCAGCGTTGACGGCGGTCGAGGAGGGACCGGGGAGCTGTTTTTT. Amino acids: CSVDGGRGGTGELFF.

The rearrangement uses TRBV7-2 and TRBJ2-3; 8 bases line up with TRBD2. Germline V CDR1 and CDR2: SGHTA, FQGNSA. The trim removed 3 bases at V and 2 bases at J, leaving 7 bases unmatched. The CDR3 is 16 residues long. DNA for the CDR3: TGTGCCAGCAGCTTCCCTAGCGGGTCTCTCACAGATACGCAGTATTTT. It codes for CASSFPSGSLTDTQYF.

The chain recombines TRBV7-8 with TRBJ2-7, with D possibly TRBD1 on 6 matching bases. CDR1 SGHVS and CDR2 FQNEAQ come from the germline V gene. The V end was cut by 2 bases, the J end by 6 bases, with 20 bases between. CDR3 length: 16 residues. The CDR3 protein is CASSLLTGTPLSEQYF. As DNA, the CDR3 is TGTGCCAGCAGCTTACTCACAGGGACCCCACTCTCCGAGCAGTACTTC. Filled out from reference TRBV7-8 and TRBJ2-7, the complete variable domain reads GAGVSQSPRYKVAKRGQDVALRCDPISGHVSLFWYQQALGQGPEFLTYFQNEAQLDKSGLPSDRFFAERPEGSVSTLKIQRTQQEDSAVYLCASSLLTGTPLSEQYFGPGTRLTVT.

The CDR3 loop is CASSTGTPSYEQYF. CDR3 DNA: TGCGCCAGCAGCACCGGGACTCCTTCCTACGAGCAGTACTTC. The J gene is TRBJ2-7, the V gene TRBV5-1; D perhaps matches TRBD2 (6 bases). Germline V gene lookup returns CDR1 SGHRS and CDR2 YFSETQ. CDR3 size: 14 residues. V was pared by 4 bases and J by 1 base, with 12 bases between.

This clonotype has more than one count but fewer than ten. V gene TRBV7-9 combines with J gene TRBJ2-7; TRBD2 might be the D (6 bases). Germline V gives CDR1 SEHNR, CDR2 FQNEAQ (reference sequence). The CDR3 runs 16 residues. V lost 0 bases and J lost 0, with 12 bases in between. This CDR3 is CASSLAGGTSSYEQYF. The DNA of the CDR3 is TGTGCCAGCAGCTTAGCAGGCGGGACGAGCTCCTACGAGCAGTACTTC.

The gene calls are TRBV4-3 and TRBJ1-5, with no clear D. The V end was cut by 1 base, the J end by 3 bases, with 10 bases between. The CDR3 is made up of 15 amino acids. Germline lookup yields CDR1 LGHNA and CDR2 YSLEER. The CDR3 sequence is CASSQGHILNQPQHF. CDR3 in DNA: TGCGCCAGCAGCCAAGGACACATCCTCAATCAGCCCCAGCATTTT.

The genes are TRBV3-1 and TRBJ1-2, with TRBD1 matching over 7 bases. Per the germline V gene, CDR1 is LGHDT and CDR2 is YNNKEL (reference sequence). The J segment lost 4 bases and the V segment lost 6 bases, leaving 11 bases of the junction unmatched. This CDR3 spans 15 amino acids. The CDR3 nucleotides read TGTGCCAGCAGTGGAGGGCCGACAGGGACCTATGGCTACACCTTC. Amino acid sequence: CASSGGPTGTYGYTF.

For this clonotype: A much larger clone sits a single nucleotide away, making a read error possible. This chain joins TRBV6-2 or TRBV6-3 and TRBJ2-2, with D perhaps TRBD2 (5 bases). Germline V CDR1 and CDR2: MNHEY, SVGEGT. The CDR3 covers 16 residues. In nucleotides, the CDR3 is TGTACCAGCAGTTACGAGGGCAGTTTGGACACCGGGGAGCTGTTTTTT. Translated: CTSSYEGSLDTGELFF.

The CDR3 loop reads CASSLESYGIQYF. The CDR3 region has the DNA TGCGCCAGCAGCTTGGAGTCCTATGGAATTCAGTACTTC. The V call is TRBV5-1, the J call TRBJ2-4; no clear D gene. CDR3 length: 13 residues. Trimming shortened V by 0 bases and J by 10 bases, and 11 bases separated the two germline ends. Germline lookup yields CDR1 SGHRS and CDR2 YFSETQ.

This chain joins TRBV12-3 or TRBV12-4 and TRBJ2-7, with D perhaps TRBD1 (6 bases). The CDR3 spans 15 residues. V was clipped by 3 bases and J by 4 bases, with 16 bases between them. The CDR3 DNA reads as TGTGCCAGCAGTTTTGGTCTCAGGGGCGGGTACGAGCAGTACTTC. Residues: CASSFGLRGGYEQYF.

Many counts were recorded for this clonotype. This chain uses TRBV7-2 with TRBJ2-7; D may be TRBD1 or TRBD2 (5 bases each). Germline V gene lookup returns CDR1 SGHTA and CDR2 FQGNSA. The V and J ends lost 5 bases and 1 base respectively, with 15 bases between them. This CDR3 comprises 15 residues. The CDR3 nucleotides are TGTGCCAGCAGCCTAAGCCCCGGGGCTTCCTACGAGCAGTACTTC. Amino acids: CASSLSPGASYEQYF.

A word on this clonotype: This may be a read error: a much more frequent sequence differs by one nucleotide. This sequence joins TRBV11-2 and TRBJ2-7; D could derive from TRBD1 or TRBD2 (5 bases each). The CDR3 covers 14 residues. The germline V and J ends were trimmed by 5 bases and 6 bases, with 17 bases remaining between them. Per the germline V gene, CDR1 is SGHAT and CDR2 is FQNNGV. As DNA, the CDR3 is TGTGCCAGCAGCCCTGGGACCGGTCCCACCGAGCAGTACTTC. It yields the protein CASSPGTGPTEQYF.

The chain couples TRBV14 to TRBJ2-5; 8 nucleotides line up with TRBD1. CDR1 and CDR2 from the germline V gene are SGHDN and FVKESK. The CDR3 totals 15 residues. V dropped 2 bases and J dropped 4; count of bases not matched to a gene: 6. The CDR3 loop is CASSQRTGLRETQYF. Here the CDR3 DNA reads TGTGCCAGCAGCCAAAGGACAGGGCTAAGAGAGACCCAGTACTTC.

There are many counts of this clonotype. The V call is TRBV20-1, the J call TRBJ2-5; D unresolved. CDR1 DFQATT and CDR2 SNEGSKA come from the germline V gene (reference sequence). The length of the CDR3 is 12 residues. Trimming removed 6 bases from V and 2 bases from J, with 10 bases in between. The CDR3 loop reads CSAPAKQETQYF. CDR3 nucleotide sequence: TGCAGTGCCCCTGCTAAGCAAGAGACCCAGTACTTC.